This T cell receptor (beta chain) was identified in a study of T-cell reconstitution after alpha-beta-depleted transplantation in children. Trimming cost V 4 bases and J 6 bases, with 19 bases left between them. In germline, CDR1 is SGHVS, CDR2 FNYEAQ. The CDR3 has 15 residues. As it was prepared, the TCRbeta library received unique molecular identifiers. TCRdb reprocessed the PCR reads via MiXCR and lists one record per CDR3 protein. The table includes about 540,000 distinct CDR3 sequences, around 18% detected once. This TCR was recovered from a human donor who donated a stem cell graft to a child with acute lymphoblastic leukemia. This specimen was PBMCs from the stem cell graft donor, taken from the stem cell graft. The rearrangement uses TRBV7-6 and TRBJ2-7, with D perhaps TRBD1 (6 bases). The CDR3 sequence is CASSSSGVYLGEQYF. The CDR3 DNA reads as TGTGCCAGCAGCTCCTCAGGGGTCTACCTAGGCGAGCAGTACTTC.